The clone carrying this T cell receptor beta chain appeared many times. The antigen is unknown. MiXCR was run by TCRdb on the 5' RACE reads, yielding one entry per CDR3 protein. This sample has 690,000 or so distinct CDR3 sequences, with 5.5% to 7.5% found just once. Germline CDR1 MDHEN, CDR2 SYDVKM. V was trimmed by 2 bases and J by 5 bases, leaving 11 bases between them. CDR3 length: 14 residues. This entry comes from a study of identical twins. Whole-study findings and limits: Sequences that were beta out-of-frame showed weaker excess twin sharing. The conclusions drew on cross-sectional statistical analysis instead of tracking the same donors.

Sequenced input: naive T cells sorted from blood. This chain joins TRBV28 and TRBJ2-3; D possibly uses TRBD1 or TRBD2 (5 bases each). This clonotype originated in a man aged 18 to 29 in good health. CDR3 DNA sequence: TGTGCCAGCAGTTTACCCAGGGACGGAGATACGCAGTATTTT. It is translated as CASSLPRDGDTQYF.